These 27 T cell receptor beta chains share one sample of origin, sequenced in a study of shared clonotypes between healthy human individuals. The assay was immunoSEQ multiplex PCR, and TCRdb's table has in-frame clones only and misses some. Counted here are about 2.1 million clones, 93% occurring once; the ten biggest clones make up less than 2%. Naive CD8 cells lacked CD45RO and underwent positive selection for CCR7, leaving out terminally differentiated effector memory CD45RA+ cells. The material sequenced was naive CD8+ T cells from PBMCs. These receptors came from a man between 18 and 35 years old in good health. Some clones in this sample may be carry-over from other donors' samples.

This clone has a single count. V is TRBV7-9 and J is TRBJ1-1; 8 bases agree with TRBD1. Germline lookup yields CDR1 SEHNR and CDR2 FQNEAQ (reference sequence). The length of the CDR3 is 15 residues. With 5 bases clipped from V and 3 bases from J, the junction kept 8 bases outside the gene matches. The DNA of the CDR3 is TGTGCCAGCAGCAACCGACAGGGGTGGGACACTGAAGCTTTCTTT. This translates into CASSNRQGWDTEAFF.

The chain couples TRBV7-8 to TRBJ2-3; TRBD2 agrees at 7 bases. The CDR3 is 14 residues long. V lost 4 bases, J lost 4 bases, and 5 bases stayed unmatched. Germline V CDR1 and CDR2: SGHVS, FQNEAQ. In DNA, the CDR3 is TGTGCCAGCAGCTCAGGACTAGGGTCAGATACGCAGTATTTT. Translation: CASSSGLGSDTQYF. The whole variable domain, filled in from reference TRBV7-8 and TRBJ2-3, reads GAGVSQSPRYKVAKRGQDVALRCDPISGHVSLFWYQQALGQGPEFLTYFQNEAQLDKSGLPSDRFFAERPEGSVSTLKIQRTQQEDSAVYLCASSSGLGSDTQYFGPGTRLTVL.

The chain is built from TRBV10-3 and TRBJ1-5, with a weak D call TRBD1 (6 bases). The length of the CDR3 is 12 residues. The V and J ends lost 8 bases and 7 bases respectively, with 12 bases between them. In germline, CDR1 is ENHRY, CDR2 SYGVKD. CDR3 sequence reads: CAIAGEGQPQHF. The CDR3 DNA is TGTGCCATCGCAGGGGAAGGCCAGCCCCAGCATTTT.

J is TRBJ1-2 and V is TRBV9, with D possibly matching TRBD1 (6 bases). This CDR3 comprises 14 residues. The V gene's germline CDR1 is SGDLS and CDR2 YYNGEE. The germline V and J ends were trimmed by 0 bases and 3 bases, with 9 bases remaining between them. Written as DNA, the CDR3 is TGTGCCAGCAGCGTAGGACAGGTTGACTATGGCTACACCTTC. Protein product: CASSVGQVDYGYTF.

Concerning this clone itself: Other DNA sequences from this sample encode an identical CDR3 as well. This rearrangement joins TRBV9 to TRBJ2-3, with D unresolved. V lost 0 bases and J 5 bases, leaving 4 bases between the germline ends. Germline values: CDR1 SGDLS, CDR2 YYNGEE. The CDR3 has 12 amino acids. CDR3 in amino acids: CASSVGEDTQYF. For the CDR3, the DNA is TGTGCCAGCAGCGTAGGCGAAGATACGCAGTATTTT. The entire variable domain, with the rest obtained from reference TRBV9 and TRBJ2-3, is as follows: DSGVTQTPKHLITATGQRVTLRCSPRSGDLSVYWYQQSLDQGLQFLIQYYNGEERAKGNILERFSAQQFPDLHSELNLSSLELGDSALYFCASSVGEDTQYFGPGTRLTVL.

The V gene is TRBV6-6, the J gene TRBJ2-7; 7 bases fit TRBD1. The CDR3 contains 14 residues. Germline lookup yields CDR1 MNHNY and CDR2 SVGAGI (reference sequence). Unmatched junction bases numbered 10, after V lost 5 bases and J lost 6 bases. For the CDR3, the DNA is TGTGCCAGCAGTACGTGGGACAGCCCCCCCGAGCAGTACTTC. It encodes CASSTWDSPPEQYF.

The chain links TRBV11-2 to TRBJ2-3, with 10 bases aligning to TRBD2. Trimming took 5 bases from V and 1 from J; bases not matched to a gene: 12. The CDR3 has 18 residues. Germline V gene data show CDR1 as SGHAT and CDR2 as FQNNGV. CDR3 in amino acids: CASSGKGGGTSGTDTQYF. In DNA, the CDR3 is TGTGCCAGCAGCGGCAAGGGAGGGGGGACTAGCGGCACAGATACGCAGTATTTT.

This chain connects TRBV19 to TRBJ1-2; D may be TRBD1 (5 bases). CDR1 and CDR2 (germline): LNHDA, SQIVND (reference sequence). The CDR3 has 16 residues. V lost 2 bases, J lost 6 bases, and 19 bases lay in between. DNA of the CDR3: TGTGCCAGTAGTATAATGGGTCTTGGGACGTCTGATGGCTACACCTTC. This sequence encodes CASSIMGLGTSDGYTF.

The gene calls are TRBV4-2 and TRBJ2-5; 7 positions agree with TRBD1. This CDR3 contains 14 residues. Germline CDR1 reads LGHNA; CDR2 reads YNFKEQ. V was clipped by 3 bases and J by 1 base; unmatched bases: 2. The CDR3 region has the DNA TGTGCCAGCAGCCATAACAGGGGCCAAGAGACCCAGTACTTC. Translating it yields CASSHNRGQETQYF.

V and J are TRBV27 and TRBJ2-1; D is ambiguous. Trimming cost V 5 bases and J 6 bases, with 17 bases left between them. Germline V gene data show CDR1 as MNHEY and CDR2 as SMNVEV (reference sequence). The CDR3 covers 15 residues. The CDR3, as DNA: TGTGCCAGCAGTCTACTTGGTCTTAGTGGCAATGAGCAGTTCTTC. It specifies CASSLLGLSGNEQFF.

The genes are TRBV9 and TRBJ2-6, with D maybe TRBD1 (5 bases). CDR3 length: 14 amino acids. V gave up 0 bases and J gave up 8 bases, with 9 bases separating them. Per germline, CDR1 SGDLS and CDR2 YYNGEE. The CDR3, as DNA: TGTGCCAGCAGCGTAGCTCAGGGTTCCAACGTCCTGACTTTC. Its protein is CASSVAQGSNVLTF. The complete variable domain, with remaining parts taken from reference TRBV9 and TRBJ2-6, reads DSGVTQTPKHLITATGQRVTLRCSPRSGDLSVYWYQQSLDQGLQFLIQYYNGEERAKGNILERFSAQQFPDLHSELNLSSLELGDSALYFCASSVAQGSNVLTFGAGSRLTVL.

The rearrangement joins TRBV18 to TRBJ2-3, with unresolved D. This CDR3 region has 15 residues. CDR1 and CDR2 (germline): KGHSH, LQKENI. Trimming took 0 bases from V and 4 from J, leaving 11 bases between them. CDR3 nucleotides: TGTGCCAGCTCACCACCTACCGGCCTCTCAGATACGCAGTATTTT. This sequence encodes CASSPPTGLSDTQYF.

This sequence joins TRBV4-1 and TRBJ2-1, with 9 bases lining up with TRBD2. The junction had 11 bases not matched to a gene; V was cut back by 4 bases and J by 10 bases. From germline, CDR1 is MGHRA and CDR2 YSYEKL. The CDR3 length is 15 residues. The DNA for the CDR3 is TGCGCCAGCAGCCGCAAGGCGGGAGGGCTGGAGGAGCAGTTCTTC. It specifies CASSRKAGGLEEQFF.

V and J are TRBV6-1 and TRBJ1-3; TRBD1 matches 7 bases. The CDR3 is made up of 16 amino acids. V lost 4 bases and J lost 2; bases outside the gene matches: 8. Germline V CDR1 and CDR2: MNHNS, SASEGT. The CDR3 is CASSARQGYPGNTIYF. In DNA form, the CDR3 reads TGTGCCAGCAGTGCACGACAGGGCTATCCTGGAAACACCATATATTTT.

This chain links TRBV27 with TRBJ1-2; unclear D gene. V shed 0 bases and J shed 5 bases, with 10 bases lying between them. Germline lookup yields CDR1 MNHEY and CDR2 SMNVEV (reference sequence). The CDR3 is 14 residues long. As DNA, the CDR3 is TGTGCCAGCAGTTTATCCAGTATAGGGTATGGCTACACCTTC. As protein: CASSLSSIGYGYTF.

The chain couples TRBV27 to TRBJ1-5, with D tentatively TRBD1 (5 bases). Trimming removed 7 bases from V and 2 bases from J, with 12 bases in between. The CDR3 contains 14 residues. In germline, CDR1 is MNHEY, CDR2 SMNVEV (reference sequence). The CDR3 DNA sequence: TGTGCCAGCAAACTCGGGGGGGGCAATCAGCCCCAGCATTTT. This encodes CASKLGGGNQPQHF.

The V gene is TRBV9, the J gene TRBJ1-1; 9 bases are a match to TRBD1. Germline-derived CDR1 and CDR2 are SGDLS and YYNGEE. This CDR3 comprises 14 residues. Germline trimming cut 4 bases from V and 4 bases from J; bases unmatched to any gene: 5. This chain's CDR3 is CASSPQTGGTEAFF. CDR3 nucleotide sequence: TGTGCCAGCAGCCCTCAGACAGGGGGCACTGAAGCTTTCTTT.

Here the CDR3 reads CASSTRDRDYEQYF. The CDR3, as DNA: TGTGCCAGCAGCACCCGGGACAGGGACTACGAGCAGTACTTC. V and J are TRBV13 and TRBJ2-7; 9 nucleotides align to TRBD1. This CDR3 spans 14 amino acids. CDR1 PRHDT and CDR2 FYEKMQ come from the germline V gene (reference sequence). J lost 3 bases, V lost 5 bases, and 5 bases had no gene match.

The chain joins TRBV4-2 to TRBJ2-3, with no clear D. V shed 1 base and J shed 0 bases, with 8 bases lying between them. This CDR3 spans 15 amino acids. Germline lookup yields CDR1 LGHNA and CDR2 YNFKEQ. Here the CDR3 reads CASSQVGDSTDTQYF. The DNA of the CDR3 is TGTGCCAGCAGCCAAGTAGGCGACAGCACAGATACGCAGTATTTT.

The genes are TRBV5-4 and TRBJ1-1; possible D gene TRBD1, 6 bases. Trimming removed 4 bases from V and 0 bases from J, with 13 bases in between. The CDR3 covers 15 residues. The germline V gene encodes CDR1 SGHNT and CDR2 YYREEE (reference sequence). CDR3 DNA sequence: TGTGCCAGCAGCCAGAACAGGGAATTGAACACTGAAGCTTTCTTT. This translates into CASSQNRELNTEAFF.

V gene TRBV7-8 combines with J gene TRBJ1-1, with D perhaps matching TRBD1 (5 bases). The CDR3 has 14 amino acids. The germline CDR1 and CDR2 sequences are SGHVS and FQNEAQ. The V and J ends lost 9 bases and 2 bases respectively, with 16 bases between them. In DNA, the CDR3 is TGTGCCAGTGGAAACGGGGGACCTAACACTGAAGCTTTCTTT. Translating gives CASGNGGPNTEAFF.

CDR3 region: CASGTDRGNDNEKLFF. CDR3 in DNA: TGTGCCAGCGGAACGGACAGGGGTAATGATAATGAAAAACTGTTTTTT. The chain employs TRBV5-4 and TRBJ1-4, with 9 bases fitting TRBD1. V lost 7 bases and J lost 4; bases outside the gene matches: 11. Germline lookup yields CDR1 SGHNT and CDR2 YYREEE (reference sequence). This CDR3 contains 16 residues.

Concerning this clone itself: The junction departs from germline at one end; a sequencing error may be responsible. V usage is TRBV7-3 and J usage is TRBJ2-7; maybe TRBD2 (5 bases). This CDR3 region has 13 residues. Germline CDR1 SGHTA, CDR2 FQGTGA. The CDR3 spells CASSITGLGEQYF. CDR3 in DNA: TGTGCCAGCAGCATAACGGGGTTGGGGGAGCAGTACTTC.

This clone was seen just once. The rearrangement links TRBV5-6 to TRBJ1-1; 9 nucleotides match TRBD1. CDR3 length: 14 amino acids. V trimming: 3 bases; J trimming: 5 bases; junction bases outside the gene matches: 5. Germline CDR1 reads SGHDT; CDR2 reads YYEEEE. The CDR3 loop is CASSSGTGYTEAFF. As DNA, the CDR3 is TGTGCCAGCAGCTCCGGGACAGGGTATACTGAAGCTTTCTTT.

V is TRBV7-3 and J is TRBJ1-5; 10 bases map to TRBD1. The CDR3 contains 13 residues. Germline assignment: CDR1 SGHTA and CDR2 FQGTGA. With 5 bases clipped from V and 8 bases from J, the junction kept 3 bases outside the gene matches. CDR3 bases: TGTGCCAGCAGCCATGGGACAGGGGAGCCCCAGCATTTT. Its protein product is CASSHGTGEPQHF.

Remarks on this clone: Other DNA sequences in this sample translate to the same CDR3. V and J are TRBV19 and TRBJ2-2; tentatively, D is TRBD2 (5 bases). Germline V gene lookup returns CDR1 LNHDA and CDR2 SQIVND (reference sequence). The CDR3 has 14 residues. V lost 1 base to trimming and J lost 4 bases, with 7 bases between them. CDR3 in DNA: TGTGCCAGTAGTATAGGTGGGAGCACCGGGGAGCTGTTTTTT. It translates to CASSIGGSTGELFF. The full variable domain, in which reference TRBV19 and TRBJ2-2 provide the parts outside the CDR3, is DGGITQSPKYLFRKEGQNVTLSCEQNLNHDAMYWYRQDPGQGLRLIYYSQIVNDFQKGDIAEGYSVSREKKESFPLTVTSAQKNPTAFYLCASSIGGSTGELFFGEGSRLTVL.

The chain has TRBV6-1 and TRBJ2-5, with D perhaps TRBD1 or TRBD2 (5 bases each). This CDR3 is built from 14 residues. Germline CDR1 and CDR2: MNHNS and SASEGT. Trimming left V 6 bases short and J 1 base short, with 12 bases between. The DNA of the CDR3 is TGTGCCAGCAGGCCACCGGGACCCCAAGAGACCCAGTACTTC. It yields the protein CASRPPGPQETQYF.